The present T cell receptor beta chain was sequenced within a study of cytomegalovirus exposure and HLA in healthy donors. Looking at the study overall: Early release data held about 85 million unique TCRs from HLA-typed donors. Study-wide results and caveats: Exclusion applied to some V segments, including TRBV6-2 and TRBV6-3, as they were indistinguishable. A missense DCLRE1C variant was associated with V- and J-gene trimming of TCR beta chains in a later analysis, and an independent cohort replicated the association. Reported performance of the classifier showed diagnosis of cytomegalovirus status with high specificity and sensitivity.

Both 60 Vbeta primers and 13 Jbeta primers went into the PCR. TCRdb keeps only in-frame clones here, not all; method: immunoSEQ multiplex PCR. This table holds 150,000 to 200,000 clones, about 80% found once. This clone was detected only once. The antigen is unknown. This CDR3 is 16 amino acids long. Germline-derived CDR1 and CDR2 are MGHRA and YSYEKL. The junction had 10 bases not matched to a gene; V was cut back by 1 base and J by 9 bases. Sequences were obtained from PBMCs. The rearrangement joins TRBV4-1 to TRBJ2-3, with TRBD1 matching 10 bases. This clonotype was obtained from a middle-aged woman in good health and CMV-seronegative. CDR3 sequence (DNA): TGCGCCAGCAGCCAAGGAAGGGACAGGGGCAAGAACACGCAGTATTTT. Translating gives CASSQGRDRGKNTQYF.